This T cell receptor (beta chain) was sequenced for a study of early T cells in non-severe SARS-CoV-2 infection. Study summary: With bulk RNA from unsorted whole blood as input, sequencing yielded unpaired chains.

Overall study results and limits: Sequences matched to VDJdb favored anti-spike CD8 responses, while private and CD4 specificities were missed.

As concerns this clonotype: Its target is unknown.

Individual cDNA molecules received unique molecular identifiers during library preparation. TCRdb fed the 5' RACE reads into MiXCR, producing one record per CDR3 protein. The sample holds around 20,000 distinct CDR3 sequences, about 4.9% seen once. The CDR3 totals 15 residues. V trimming: 6 bases; J trimming: 1 base; junction bases outside the gene matches: 5. Germline loops: CDR1 SNHLY, CDR2 FYNNEI. The sequence derives from an adult who was a healthcare worker with PCR-confirmed SARS-CoV-2 infection or an uninfected control (not recorded which). The chain carries TRBV2 and TRBJ1-1, with TRBD1 matching 10 bases. Sequences were obtained from whole blood. The CDR3: CASRIRQGANTEAFF. As DNA, the CDR3 is TGTGCCAGCAGGATTCGACAGGGGGCGAACACTGAAGCTTTCTTT.